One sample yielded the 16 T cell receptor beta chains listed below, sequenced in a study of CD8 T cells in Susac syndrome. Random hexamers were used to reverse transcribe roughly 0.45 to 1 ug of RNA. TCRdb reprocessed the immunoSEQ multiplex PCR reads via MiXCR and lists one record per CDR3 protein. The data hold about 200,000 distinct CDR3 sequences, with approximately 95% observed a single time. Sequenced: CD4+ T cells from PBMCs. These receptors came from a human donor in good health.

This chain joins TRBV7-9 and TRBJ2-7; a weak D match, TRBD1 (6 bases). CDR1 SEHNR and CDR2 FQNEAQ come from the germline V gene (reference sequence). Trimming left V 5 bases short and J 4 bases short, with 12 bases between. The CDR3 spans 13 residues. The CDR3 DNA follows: TGTGCCAGCAGCCCCGCGGACAGATACGAGCAGTACGTC. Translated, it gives CASSPADRYEQYV.

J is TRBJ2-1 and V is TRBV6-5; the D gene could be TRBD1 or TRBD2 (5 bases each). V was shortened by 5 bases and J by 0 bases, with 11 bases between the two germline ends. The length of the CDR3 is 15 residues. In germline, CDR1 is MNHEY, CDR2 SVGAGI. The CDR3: CASSRDAYSYNEQFF. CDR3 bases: TGTGCCAGCAGTAGGGACGCCTACTCCTACAATGAGCAGTTCTTC.

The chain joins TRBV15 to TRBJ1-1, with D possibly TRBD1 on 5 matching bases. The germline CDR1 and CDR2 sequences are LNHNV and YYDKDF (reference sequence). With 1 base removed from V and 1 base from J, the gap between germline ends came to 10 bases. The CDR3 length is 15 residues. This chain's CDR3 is CATSRASGANTEAFF. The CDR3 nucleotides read TGTGCCACCAGCAGAGCCTCTGGGGCGAACACTGAAGCTTTCTTT.

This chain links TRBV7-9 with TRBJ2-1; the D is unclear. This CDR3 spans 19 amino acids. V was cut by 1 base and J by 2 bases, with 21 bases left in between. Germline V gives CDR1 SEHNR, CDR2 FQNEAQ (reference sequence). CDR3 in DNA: TGTGCCAGCAGCTTAGGGGCCCTCGGTGGGTCCCGGGCCTACAATGAGCAGTTCTTC. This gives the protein CASSLGALGGSRAYNEQFF.

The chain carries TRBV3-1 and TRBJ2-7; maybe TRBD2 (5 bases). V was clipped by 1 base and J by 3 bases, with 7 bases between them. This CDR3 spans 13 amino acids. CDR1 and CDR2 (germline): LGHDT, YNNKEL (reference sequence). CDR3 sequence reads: CASSQASRYEQYF. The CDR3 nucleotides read TGTGCCAGCAGCCAAGCTAGCCGCTACGAGCAGTACTTC.

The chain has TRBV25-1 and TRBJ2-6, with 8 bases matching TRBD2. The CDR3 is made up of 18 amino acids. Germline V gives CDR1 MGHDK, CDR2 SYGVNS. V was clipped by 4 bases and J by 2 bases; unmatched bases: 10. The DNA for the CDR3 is TGTGCCAGCAGTGCCCCAGCGGGAGTTTCGGCTGGGGCCAACGTCCTGACTTTC. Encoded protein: CASSAPAGVSAGANVLTF.

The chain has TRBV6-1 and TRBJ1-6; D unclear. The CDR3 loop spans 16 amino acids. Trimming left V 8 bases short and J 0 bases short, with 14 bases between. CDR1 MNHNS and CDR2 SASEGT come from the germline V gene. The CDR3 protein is CASARWQSSYNSPLHF. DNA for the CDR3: TGTGCCAGCGCGAGGTGGCAGAGCTCCTATAATTCACCCCTCCACTTT.

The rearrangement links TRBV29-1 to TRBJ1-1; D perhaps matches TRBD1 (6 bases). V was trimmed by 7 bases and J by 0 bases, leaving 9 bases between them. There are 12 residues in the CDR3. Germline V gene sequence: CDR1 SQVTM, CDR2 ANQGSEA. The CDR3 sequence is CSAGQMNTEAFF. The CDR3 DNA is TGCAGCGCTGGACAGATGAACACTGAAGCTTTCTTT.

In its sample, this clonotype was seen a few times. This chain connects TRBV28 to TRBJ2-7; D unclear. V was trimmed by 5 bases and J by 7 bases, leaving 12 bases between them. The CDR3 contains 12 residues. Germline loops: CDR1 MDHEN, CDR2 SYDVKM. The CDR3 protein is CASSLRVGEQYF. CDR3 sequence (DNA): TGTGCCAGCAGTCTACGAGTGGGGGAGCAGTACTTC.

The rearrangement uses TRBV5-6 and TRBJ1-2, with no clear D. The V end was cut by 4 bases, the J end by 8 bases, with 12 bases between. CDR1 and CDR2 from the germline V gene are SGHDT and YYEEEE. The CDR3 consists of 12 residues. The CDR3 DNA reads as TGTGCCAGCAGCCTCTCAACGGTGGGCTACACCTTC. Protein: CASSLSTVGYTF. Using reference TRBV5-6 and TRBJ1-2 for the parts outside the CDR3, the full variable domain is DAGVTQSPTHLIKTRGQQVTLRCSPKSGHDTVSWYQQALGQGPQFIFQYYEEEERQRGNFPDRFSGHQFPNYSSELNVNALLLGDSALYLCASSLSTVGYTFGSGTRLTVV.

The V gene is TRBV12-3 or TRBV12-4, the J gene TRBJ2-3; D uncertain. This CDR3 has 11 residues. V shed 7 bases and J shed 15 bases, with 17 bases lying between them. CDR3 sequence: CASTRQRTPYF. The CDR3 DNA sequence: TGTGCCAGCACCAGGCAAAGGACCCCTTATTTT.

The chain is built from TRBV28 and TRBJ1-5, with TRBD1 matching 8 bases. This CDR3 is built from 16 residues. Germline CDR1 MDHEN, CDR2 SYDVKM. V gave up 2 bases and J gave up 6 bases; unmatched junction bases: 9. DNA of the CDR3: TGTGCCAGCAGTTTAACGGGAAGGACAGGGAGTCAGCCCCAGCATTTT. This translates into CASSLTGRTGSQPQHF.

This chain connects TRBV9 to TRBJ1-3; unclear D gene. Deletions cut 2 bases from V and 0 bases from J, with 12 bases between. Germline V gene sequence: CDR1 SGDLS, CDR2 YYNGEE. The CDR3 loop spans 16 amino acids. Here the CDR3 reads CASSVEGGPSGNTIYF. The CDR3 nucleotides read TGTGCCAGCAGCGTGGAAGGCGGCCCCTCTGGAAACACCATATATTTT.

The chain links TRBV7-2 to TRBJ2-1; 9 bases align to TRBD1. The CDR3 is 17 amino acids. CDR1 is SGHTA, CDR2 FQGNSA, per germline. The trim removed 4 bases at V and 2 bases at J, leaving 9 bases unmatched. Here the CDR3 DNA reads TGTGCCAGCAGCTCAGCCTTGGGACAGGGCCCCTACAATGAGCAGTTCTTC. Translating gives CASSSALGQGPYNEQFF.

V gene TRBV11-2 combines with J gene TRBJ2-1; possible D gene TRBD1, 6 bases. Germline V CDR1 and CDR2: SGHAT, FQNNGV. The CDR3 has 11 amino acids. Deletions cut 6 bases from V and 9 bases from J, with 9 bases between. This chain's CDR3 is CASRQGTEQFF. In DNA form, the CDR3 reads TGTGCCAGCAGACAGGGTACTGAGCAGTTCTTC.

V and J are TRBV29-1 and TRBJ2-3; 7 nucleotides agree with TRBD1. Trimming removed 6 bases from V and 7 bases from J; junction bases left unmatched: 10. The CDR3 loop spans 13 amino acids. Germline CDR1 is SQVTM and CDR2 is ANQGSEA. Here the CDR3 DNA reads TGCAGCGTGGGCCAGGGGGAATTGAATACGCAGTATTTT. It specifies CSVGQGELNTQYF.